These 13 T cell receptor beta chains share one sample of origin, sequenced in a study of blood T cell repertoires in COVID-19 (dated by TCRdb to the early 2020s). The receptor library was made with the immunoSEQ multiplex PCR assay. Imported from immuneACCESS, the table was reduced by TCRdb to in-frame sequences with V and J called. These copies leave out some clones; in studies compared against another copy, an unresolved V gene accounts for under half, and the cause of the remainder is not known. This sample holds 12,000 to 15,000 clones; approximately 90% were observed only once. Clones ranked in the top ten supply 9% of the sample. The sample taken for sequencing was peripheral blood. These TCRs come from a human donor in a cohort sampled during active COVID-19.

The V gene is TRBV9, the J gene TRBJ2-7; 8 nucleotides agree with TRBD2. The CDR3 totals 14 residues. V lost 0 bases, J lost 2 bases, and 1 base stayed unmatched. Germline V gives CDR1 SGDLS, CDR2 YYNGEE. CDR3: CASSVDGRAYEQYF. CDR3 sequence (DNA): TGTGCCAGCAGCGTAGACGGGAGGGCCTACGAGCAGTACTTC.

The chain recombines TRBV24-1 with TRBJ2-5; TRBD2 aligns across 7 bases. The germline gives CDR1 KGHDR, CDR2 SFDVKD. Losses at the gene ends were 3 bases for V and 5 bases for J; bases not matched to a gene: 8. The CDR3 loop spans 15 amino acids. The CDR3 bases are TGTGCCACCAGTGATCCCAGGACTAGGATGGAGACCCAGTACTTC. Protein product: CATSDPRTRMETQYF.

The V gene is TRBV2, the J gene TRBJ2-1, with TRBD2 matching over 8 bases. The V gene end was trimmed by 4 bases and the J gene end by 4 bases; junction bases not matched to a gene: 9. The CDR3 is 16 residues long. Germline V gene sequence: CDR1 SNHLY, CDR2 FYNNEI. The CDR3 loop reads CASSVASGYTYNEQFF. CDR3 DNA sequence: TGTGCCAGCAGTGTGGCTAGCGGGTATACATACAATGAGCAGTTCTTC.

The chain carries TRBV28 and TRBJ2-7; 13 nucleotides agree with TRBD2. The CDR3 totals 16 residues. V was pared by 4 bases and J by 7 bases, with 10 bases of the junction left unmatched. The germline V gene encodes CDR1 MDHEN and CDR2 SYDVKM. CDR3 DNA sequence: TGTGCCAGCAGTTCCTGGACTAGCGGGGGTACAAGGGAGCAGTACTTC. Translation gives CASSSWTSGGTREQYF.

The chain employs TRBV18 and TRBJ1-1; D is uncertain. The germline V gene encodes CDR1 KGHSH and CDR2 LQKENI. V lost 2 bases to trimming and J lost 1 base, with 8 bases between them. CDR3 length equals 14 residues. The CDR3 loop is CASSPVEKNTEAFF. The CDR3 DNA is TGTGCCAGCTCACCAGTAGAAAAGAACACTGAAGCTTTCTTT.

This clone appeared a single time. The gene calls are TRBV11-3 and TRBJ2-7; possibly TRBD2 for D (6 bases). This CDR3 has 15 amino acids. The V and J ends lost 5 bases and 6 bases respectively, with 20 bases between them. In germline, CDR1 is SGHNT, CDR2 YENEEA. For the CDR3, the DNA is TGTGCCAGCAGCAGTGGTGGGGGAGACGGGGGCGAGCAGTACTTC. Its translation is CASSSGGGDGGEQYF. The full variable domain, completed using reference TRBV11-3 and TRBJ2-7, is EAGVVQSPRYKIIEKKQPVAFWCNPISGHNTLYWYLQNLGQGPELLIRYENEEAVDDSQLPKDRFSAERLKGVDSTLKIQPAELGDSAVYLCASSSGGGDGGEQYFGPGTRLTVT.

The rearrangement links TRBV6-5 to TRBJ2-5; a possible D gene is TRBD1 (5 bases). Trimming removed 7 bases from V and 5 bases from J, with 14 bases in between. The CDR3 extends over 13 amino acids. Germline V gives CDR1 MNHEY, CDR2 SVGAGI. The CDR3 region is CASTRQTGETQYF. DNA of the CDR3: TGTGCCAGCACCCGACAGACCGGTGAGACCCAGTACTTC.

This chain links TRBV7-8 with TRBJ2-7; the D gene is possibly TRBD1 (6 bases). This CDR3 spans 15 amino acids. The germline gives CDR1 SGHVS, CDR2 FQNEAQ. V lost 1 base to trimming and J lost 2 bases, with 12 bases between them. The CDR3 spells CASSLVQGRTYEQYF. In DNA, the CDR3 is TGTGCCAGCAGCTTAGTGCAGGGGCGAACCTACGAGCAGTACTTC.

The rearrangement uses TRBV6-5 and TRBJ1-6, with 8 bases fitting TRBD1. The length of the CDR3 is 13 residues. Trimming at V came to 10 bases and at J to 14 bases, leaving 13 bases not matched to a gene. Germline CDR1 reads MNHEY; CDR2 reads SVGAGI. The CDR3, as DNA: TGTGCCACGAACCAGGGGGCGGGTGGGACCCTCCACTTT. Translating gives CATNQGAGGTLHF.

This chain joins TRBV11-3 and TRBJ2-3; tentatively, D is TRBD2 (5 bases). CDR3 size: 14 residues. The germline V gene encodes CDR1 SGHNT and CDR2 YENEEA. The germline V and J ends were trimmed by 2 bases and 4 bases, with 10 bases remaining between them. CDR3 region: CASSLFGESDTQYF. DNA for the CDR3: TGTGCCAGCAGCTTATTTGGGGAGTCAGATACGCAGTATTTT. Complete variable domain (other parts from reference TRBV11-3 and TRBJ2-3): EAGVVQSPRYKIIEKKQPVAFWCNPISGHNTLYWYLQNLGQGPELLIRYENEEAVDDSQLPKDRFSAERLKGVDSTLKIQPAELGDSAVYLCASSLFGESDTQYFGPGTRLTVL.

The chain links TRBV7-6 to TRBJ2-3; D is ambiguous. Per germline, CDR1 SGHVS and CDR2 FNYEAQ. CDR3 size: 14 residues. With 5 bases removed from V and 6 bases from J, the gap between germline ends came to 15 bases. The CDR3 DNA follows: TGTGCCAGCAGCCCGTCTCATTTAGTTGATACGCAGTATTTT. Residues: CASSPSHLVDTQYF. Supplemented by reference TRBV7-6 and TRBJ2-3, the full variable domain reads GAGVSQSPRYKVTKRGQDVALRCDPISGHVSLYWYRQALGQGPEFLTYFNYEAQQDKSGLPNDRFSAERPEGSISTLTIQRTEQRDSAMYRCASSPSHLVDTQYFGPGTRLTVL.

This sequence joins TRBV10-2 and TRBJ2-1, with TRBD1 as a possible D gene (7 bases). V was trimmed by 5 bases and J by 6 bases, leaving 11 bases between them. Germline lookup yields CDR1 WSHSY and CDR2 SAAADI. The CDR3 length is 13 residues. The CDR3 sequence is CASSRQGLNEQFF. The CDR3 DNA is TGCGCCAGCAGTCGACAGGGACTCAATGAGCAGTTCTTC.

The gene calls are TRBV2 and TRBJ2-2; TRBD2 is a possible D gene (5 bases). In germline, CDR1 is SNHLY, CDR2 FYNNEI. The CDR3 runs 15 residues. Deletions cut 4 bases from V and 0 bases from J, with 9 bases between. CDR3 nucleotide sequence: TGTGCCAGCAGTGGGAGCGGCTCGAACACCGGGGAGCTGTTTTTT. As protein: CASSGSGSNTGELFF.